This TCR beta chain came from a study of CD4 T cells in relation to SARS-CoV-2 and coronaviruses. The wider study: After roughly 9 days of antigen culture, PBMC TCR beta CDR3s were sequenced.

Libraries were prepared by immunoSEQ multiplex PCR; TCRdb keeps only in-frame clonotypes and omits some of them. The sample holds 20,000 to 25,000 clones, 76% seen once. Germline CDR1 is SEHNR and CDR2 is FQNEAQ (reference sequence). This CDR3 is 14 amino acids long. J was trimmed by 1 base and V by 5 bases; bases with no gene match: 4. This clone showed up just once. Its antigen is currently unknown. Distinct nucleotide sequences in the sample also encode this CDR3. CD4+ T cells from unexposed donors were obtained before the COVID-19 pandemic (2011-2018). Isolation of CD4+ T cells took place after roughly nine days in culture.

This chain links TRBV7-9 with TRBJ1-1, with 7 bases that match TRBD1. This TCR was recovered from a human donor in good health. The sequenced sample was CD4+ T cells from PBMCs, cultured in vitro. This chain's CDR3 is CASSGGTENTEAFF. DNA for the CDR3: TGTGCCAGCAGCGGCGGGACAGAGAACACTGAAGCTTTCTTT.